This TCR beta chain was identified in a study of blood T cell repertoires in COVID-19. Study details: Sites across the United States, Italy and Spain contributed samples from acute and convalescent COVID-19. Nucleic acid was either cDNA or gDNA, and it came from T cells, B-cell-depleted T cells, or PBMCs.

Original methodology: Counts of nucleated cells, estimated from reference gene primer amplification, were obtained. Assay used: immunoSEQ multiplex PCR; TCRdb lists only in-frame clones, some missing. V and J calls and clone size follow that table, whereas D and trimming were derived from the DNA. The repertoire holds fewer than 250,000 clones, with about 80% as singletons. V lost 1 base to trimming and J lost 5 bases, with 9 bases between them. The CDR3 contains 13 residues. Germline V lookup: CDR1 SGHNT, CDR2 YYREEE (reference sequence). The source of this sequence is a woman at least 80 years old with acute or convalescent COVID-19. This chain joins TRBV5-4 and TRBJ2-5; possibly TRBD2 for D (6 bases). Sequenced: peripheral blood. DNA for the CDR3: TGTGCCAGCAGCTTGCCGGGAGTGGAGACCCAGTACTTC. This gives the protein CASSLPGVETQYF.